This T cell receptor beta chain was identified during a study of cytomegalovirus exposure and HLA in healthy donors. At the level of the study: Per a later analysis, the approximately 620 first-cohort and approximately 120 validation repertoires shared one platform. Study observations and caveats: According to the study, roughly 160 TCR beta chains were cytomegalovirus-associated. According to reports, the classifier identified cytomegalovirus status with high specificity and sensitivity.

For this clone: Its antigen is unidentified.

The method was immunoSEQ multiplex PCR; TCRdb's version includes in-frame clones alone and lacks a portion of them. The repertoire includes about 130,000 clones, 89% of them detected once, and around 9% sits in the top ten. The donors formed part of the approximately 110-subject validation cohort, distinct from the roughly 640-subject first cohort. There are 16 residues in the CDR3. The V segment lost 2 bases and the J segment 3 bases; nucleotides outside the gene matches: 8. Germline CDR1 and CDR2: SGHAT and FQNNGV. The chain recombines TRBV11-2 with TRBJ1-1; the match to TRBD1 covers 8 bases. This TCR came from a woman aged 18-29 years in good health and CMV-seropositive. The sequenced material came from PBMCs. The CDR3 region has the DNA TGTGCCAGCAGCTTATTACCGACAGGGGAAGACACTGAAGCTTTCTTT. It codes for CASSLLPTGEDTEAFF.